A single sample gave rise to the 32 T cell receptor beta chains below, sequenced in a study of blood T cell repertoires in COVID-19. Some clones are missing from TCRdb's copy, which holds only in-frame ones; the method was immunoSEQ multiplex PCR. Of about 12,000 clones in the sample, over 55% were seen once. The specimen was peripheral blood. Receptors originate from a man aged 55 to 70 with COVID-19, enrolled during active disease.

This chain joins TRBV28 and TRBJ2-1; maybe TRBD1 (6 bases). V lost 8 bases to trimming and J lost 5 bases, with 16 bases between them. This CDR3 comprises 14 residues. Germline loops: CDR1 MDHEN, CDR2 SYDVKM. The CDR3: CASLQGSSDNEQFF. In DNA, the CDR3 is TGTGCCAGCCTCCAGGGGTCCTCTGACAATGAGCAGTTCTTC.

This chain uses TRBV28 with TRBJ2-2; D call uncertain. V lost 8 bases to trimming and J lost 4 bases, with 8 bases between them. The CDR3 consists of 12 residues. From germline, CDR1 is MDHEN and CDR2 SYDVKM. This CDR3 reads CASRKLTGELFF. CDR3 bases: TGTGCCAGCCGTAAACTCACCGGGGAGCTGTTTTTT.

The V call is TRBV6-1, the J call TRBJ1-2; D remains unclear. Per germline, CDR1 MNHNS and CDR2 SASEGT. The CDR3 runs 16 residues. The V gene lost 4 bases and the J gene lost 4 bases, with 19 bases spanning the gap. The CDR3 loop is CASSARNRGSLYGYTF. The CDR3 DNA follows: TGTGCCAGCAGTGCCCGTAACCGCGGGAGCCTCTATGGCTACACCTTC.

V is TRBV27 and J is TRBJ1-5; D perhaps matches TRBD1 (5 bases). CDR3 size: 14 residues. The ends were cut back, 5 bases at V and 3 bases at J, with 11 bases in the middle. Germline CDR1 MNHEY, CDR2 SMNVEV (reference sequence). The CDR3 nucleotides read TGTGCCAGCAGTACCCAGGGAATCAATCAGCCCCAGCATTTT. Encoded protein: CASSTQGINQPQHF.

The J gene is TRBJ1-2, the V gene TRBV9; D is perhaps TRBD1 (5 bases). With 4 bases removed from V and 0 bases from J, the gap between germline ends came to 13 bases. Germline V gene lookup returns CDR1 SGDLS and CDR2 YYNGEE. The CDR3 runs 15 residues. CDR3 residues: CASSPGTGANYGYTF. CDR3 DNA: TGTGCCAGCAGCCCCGGGACGGGAGCTAACTATGGCTACACCTTC.

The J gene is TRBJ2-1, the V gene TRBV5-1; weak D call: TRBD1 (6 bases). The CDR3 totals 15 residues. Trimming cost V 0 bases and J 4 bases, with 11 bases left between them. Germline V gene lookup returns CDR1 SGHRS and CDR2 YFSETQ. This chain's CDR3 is CASSLEGVEYNEQFF. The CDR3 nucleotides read TGCGCCAGCAGCTTGGAGGGGGTGGAATACAATGAGCAGTTCTTC.

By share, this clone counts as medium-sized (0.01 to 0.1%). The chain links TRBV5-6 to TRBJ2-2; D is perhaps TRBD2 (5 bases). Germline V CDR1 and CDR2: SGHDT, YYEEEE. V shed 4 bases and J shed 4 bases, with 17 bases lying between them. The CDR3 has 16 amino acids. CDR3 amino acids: CASSDSLGRFTGELFF. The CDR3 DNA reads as TGTGCCAGCAGCGACTCGCTGGGGAGATTCACCGGGGAGCTGTTTTTT.

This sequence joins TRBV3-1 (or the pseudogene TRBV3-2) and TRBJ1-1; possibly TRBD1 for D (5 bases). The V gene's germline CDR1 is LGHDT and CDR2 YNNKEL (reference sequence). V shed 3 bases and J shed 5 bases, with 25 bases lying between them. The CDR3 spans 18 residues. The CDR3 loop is CASSHSGGWGFNITEAFF. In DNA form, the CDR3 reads TGTGCCAGCAGCCACAGTGGGGGGTGGGGGTTTAATATTACTGAAGCTTTCTTT.

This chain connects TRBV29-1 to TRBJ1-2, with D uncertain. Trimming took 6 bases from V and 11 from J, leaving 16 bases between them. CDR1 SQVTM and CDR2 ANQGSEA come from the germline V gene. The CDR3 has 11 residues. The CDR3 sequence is CSVLEGAHYTF. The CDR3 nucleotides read TGCAGCGTCTTGGAGGGTGCCCATTACACCTTC.

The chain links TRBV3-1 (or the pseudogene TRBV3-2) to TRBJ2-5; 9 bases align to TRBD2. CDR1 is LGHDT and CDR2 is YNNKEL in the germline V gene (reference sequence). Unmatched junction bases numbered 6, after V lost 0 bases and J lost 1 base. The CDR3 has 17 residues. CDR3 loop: CASSQDLAGSLQETQYF. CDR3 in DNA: TGTGCCAGCAGCCAAGATCTAGCGGGGTCACTCCAAGAGACCCAGTACTTC.

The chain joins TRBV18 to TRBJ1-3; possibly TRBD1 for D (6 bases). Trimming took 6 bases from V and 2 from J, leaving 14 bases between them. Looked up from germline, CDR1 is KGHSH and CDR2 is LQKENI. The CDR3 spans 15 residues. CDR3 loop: CASSPNRAAGNTIYF. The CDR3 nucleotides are TGTGCCAGCTCGCCCAACAGGGCTGCTGGAAACACCATATATTTT.

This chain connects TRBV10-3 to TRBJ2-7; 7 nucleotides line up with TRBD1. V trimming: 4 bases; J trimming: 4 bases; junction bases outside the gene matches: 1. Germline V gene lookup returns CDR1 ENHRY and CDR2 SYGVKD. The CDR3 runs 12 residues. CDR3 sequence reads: CAISGDSYEQYV. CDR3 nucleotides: TGTGCCATCAGTGGGGACAGTTACGAGCAGTACGTC.

CDR3 residues: CASRRRTGVGGYTF. In nucleotides, the CDR3 is TGTGCCAGCAGACGACGGACAGGGGTCGGAGGCTACACCTTC. This chain joins TRBV28 and TRBJ1-2, with 9 bases aligning to TRBD1. The trim removed 6 bases at V and 8 bases at J, leaving 10 bases unmatched. CDR1 MDHEN and CDR2 SYDVKM come from the germline V gene. This CDR3 comprises 14 residues.

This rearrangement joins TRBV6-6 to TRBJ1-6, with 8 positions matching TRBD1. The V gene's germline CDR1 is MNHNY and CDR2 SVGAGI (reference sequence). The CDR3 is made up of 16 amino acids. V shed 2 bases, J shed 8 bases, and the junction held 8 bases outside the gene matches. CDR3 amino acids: CASSYLGRGRDSPLHF. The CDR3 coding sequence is TGTGCCAGCAGTTACCTGGGCAGGGGGCGCGATTCACCCCTCCACTTT.

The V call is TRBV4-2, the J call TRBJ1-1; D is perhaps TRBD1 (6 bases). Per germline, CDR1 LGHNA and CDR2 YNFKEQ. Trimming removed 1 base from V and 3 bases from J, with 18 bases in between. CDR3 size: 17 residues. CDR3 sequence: CASSQVGAGVLDTEAFF. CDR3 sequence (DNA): TGTGCCAGCAGCCAAGTTGGAGCAGGGGTTTTGGACACTGAAGCTTTCTTT.

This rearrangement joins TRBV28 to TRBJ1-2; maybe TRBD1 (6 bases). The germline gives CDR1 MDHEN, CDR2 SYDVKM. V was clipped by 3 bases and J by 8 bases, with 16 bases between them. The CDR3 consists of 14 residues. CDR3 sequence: CASSFYREIRGYTF. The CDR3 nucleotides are TGTGCCAGCAGTTTCTACAGGGAGATACGCGGCTACACCTTC.

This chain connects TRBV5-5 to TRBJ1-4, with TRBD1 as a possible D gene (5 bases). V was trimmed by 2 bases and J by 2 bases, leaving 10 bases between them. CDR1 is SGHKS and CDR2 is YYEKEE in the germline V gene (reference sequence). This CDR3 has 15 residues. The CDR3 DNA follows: TGTGCCAGCAGCTTCAGGGTTGGGACTAATGAAAAACTGTTTTTT. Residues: CASSFRVGTNEKLFF.

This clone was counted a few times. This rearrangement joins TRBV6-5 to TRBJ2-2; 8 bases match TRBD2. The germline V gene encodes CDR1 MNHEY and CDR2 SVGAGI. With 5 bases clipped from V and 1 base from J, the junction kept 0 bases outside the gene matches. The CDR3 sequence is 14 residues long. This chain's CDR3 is CASSSGGNTGELFF. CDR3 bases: TGTGCCAGCAGTAGCGGGGGGAACACCGGGGAGCTGTTTTTT.

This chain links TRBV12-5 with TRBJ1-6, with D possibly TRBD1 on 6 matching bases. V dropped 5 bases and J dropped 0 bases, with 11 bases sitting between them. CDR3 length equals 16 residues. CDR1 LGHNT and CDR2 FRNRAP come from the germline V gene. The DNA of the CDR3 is TGTGCTAGTGGTCGACAGGCGAGCTCCTATAATTCACCCCTCCACTTT. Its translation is CASGRQASSYNSPLHF.

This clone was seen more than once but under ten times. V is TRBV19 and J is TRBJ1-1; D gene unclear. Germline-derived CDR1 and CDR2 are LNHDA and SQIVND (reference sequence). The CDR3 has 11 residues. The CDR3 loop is CACTGYTEAFF. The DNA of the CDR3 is TGTGCGTGCACGGGGTACACTGAAGCTTTCTTT.

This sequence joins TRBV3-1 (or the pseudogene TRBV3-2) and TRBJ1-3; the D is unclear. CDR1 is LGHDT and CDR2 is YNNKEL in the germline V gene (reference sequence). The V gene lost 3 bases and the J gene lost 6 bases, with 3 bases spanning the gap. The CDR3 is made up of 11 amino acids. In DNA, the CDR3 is TGTGCCAGCAGCCACCAAAACACCATATATTTT. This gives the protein CASSHQNTIYF.

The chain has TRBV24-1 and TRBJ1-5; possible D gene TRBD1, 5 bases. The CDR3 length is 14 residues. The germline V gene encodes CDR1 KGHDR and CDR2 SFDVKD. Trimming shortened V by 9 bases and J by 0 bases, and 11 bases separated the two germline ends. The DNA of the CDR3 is TGTGCCACCGACGCTAGGGGTAGCAATCAGCCCCAGCATTTT. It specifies CATDARGSNQPQHF.

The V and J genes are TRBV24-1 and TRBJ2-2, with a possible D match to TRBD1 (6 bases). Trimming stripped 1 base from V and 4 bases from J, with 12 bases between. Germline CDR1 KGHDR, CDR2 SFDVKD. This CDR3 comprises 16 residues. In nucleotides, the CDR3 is TGTGCCACCAGTGATTTTTGGACAGTCGGCACCGGGGAGCTGTTTTTT. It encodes CATSDFWTVGTGELFF.

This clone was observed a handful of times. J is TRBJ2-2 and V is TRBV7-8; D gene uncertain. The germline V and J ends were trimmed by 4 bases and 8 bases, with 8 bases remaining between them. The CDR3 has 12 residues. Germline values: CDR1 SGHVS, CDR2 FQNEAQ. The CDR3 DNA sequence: TGTGCCAGCAGCTCCCCGTATGGGGAGCTGTTTTTT. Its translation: CASSSPYGELFF.

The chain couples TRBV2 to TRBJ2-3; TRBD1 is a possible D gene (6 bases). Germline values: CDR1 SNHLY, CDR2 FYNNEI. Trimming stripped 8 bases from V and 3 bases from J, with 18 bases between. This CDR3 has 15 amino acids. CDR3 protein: CASLTLGANTDTQYF. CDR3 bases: TGTGCCAGCCTCACACTGGGGGCGAATACAGATACGCAGTATTTT. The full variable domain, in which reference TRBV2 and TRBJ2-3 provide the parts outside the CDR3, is EPEVTQTPSHQVTQMGQEVILRCVPISNHLYFYWYRQILGQKVEFLVSFYNNEISEKSEIFDDQFSVERPDGSNFTLKIRSTKLEDSAMYFCASLTLGANTDTQYFGPGTRLTVL.

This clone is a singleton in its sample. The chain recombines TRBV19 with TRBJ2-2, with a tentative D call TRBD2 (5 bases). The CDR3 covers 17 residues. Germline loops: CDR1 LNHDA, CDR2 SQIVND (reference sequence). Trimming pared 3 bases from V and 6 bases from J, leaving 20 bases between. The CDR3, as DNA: TGTGCCAGTAGTATTCCTACTACGGGGTCCTGGGCCGGGGAGCTGTTTTTT. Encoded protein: CASSIPTTGSWAGELFF. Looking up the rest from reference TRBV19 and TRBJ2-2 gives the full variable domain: DGGITQSPKYLFRKEGQNVTLSCEQNLNHDAMYWYRQDPGQGLRLIYYSQIVNDFQKGDIAEGYSVSREKKESFPLTVTSAQKNPTAFYLCASSIPTTGSWAGELFFGEGSRLTVL.

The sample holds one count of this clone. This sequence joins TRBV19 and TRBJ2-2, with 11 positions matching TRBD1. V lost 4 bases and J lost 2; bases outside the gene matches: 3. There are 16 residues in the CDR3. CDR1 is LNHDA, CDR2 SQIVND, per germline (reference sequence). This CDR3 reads CASSSGQGANTGELFF. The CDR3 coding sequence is TGTGCCAGTAGTAGCGGACAGGGGGCCAACACCGGGGAGCTGTTTTTT.

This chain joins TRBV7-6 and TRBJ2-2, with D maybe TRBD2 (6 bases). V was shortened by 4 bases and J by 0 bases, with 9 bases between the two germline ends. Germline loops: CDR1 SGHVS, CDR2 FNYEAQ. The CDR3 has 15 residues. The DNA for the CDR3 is TGTGCCAGCAGCTATGGCGGGACGAACACCGGGGAGCTGTTTTTT. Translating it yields CASSYGGTNTGELFF.

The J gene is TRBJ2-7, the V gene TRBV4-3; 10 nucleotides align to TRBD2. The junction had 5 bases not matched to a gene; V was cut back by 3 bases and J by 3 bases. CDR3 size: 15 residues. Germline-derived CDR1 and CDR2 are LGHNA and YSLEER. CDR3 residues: CASSQGTSEIYEQYV. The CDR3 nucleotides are TGCGCCAGCAGCCAGGGGACTAGCGAGATCTACGAGCAGTACGTC.

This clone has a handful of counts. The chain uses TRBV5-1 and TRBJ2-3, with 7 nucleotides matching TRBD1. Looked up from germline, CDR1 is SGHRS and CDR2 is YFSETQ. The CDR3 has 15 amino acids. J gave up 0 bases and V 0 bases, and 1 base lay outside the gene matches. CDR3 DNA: TGCGCCAGCAGCTTGGGACAGGGCAGCACAGATACGCAGTATTTT. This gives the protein CASSLGQGSTDTQYF.

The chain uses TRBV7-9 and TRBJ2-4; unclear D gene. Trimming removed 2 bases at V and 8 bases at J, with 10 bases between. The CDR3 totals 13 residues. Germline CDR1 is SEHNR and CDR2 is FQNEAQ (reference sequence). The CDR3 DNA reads TGTGCCAGCAGCTTAATAACGGGTGACATTCAGTACTTC. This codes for CASSLITGDIQYF.

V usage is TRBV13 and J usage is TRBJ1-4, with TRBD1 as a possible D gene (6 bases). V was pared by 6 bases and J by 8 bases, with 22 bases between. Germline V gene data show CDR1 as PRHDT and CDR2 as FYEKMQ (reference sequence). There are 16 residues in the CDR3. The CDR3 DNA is TGTGCCAGCAGTCCAGGCCCCAGGGGAAGAAGCGAAAAACTGTTTTTT. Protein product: CASSPGPRGRSEKLFF.